Below, 20 T cell receptor beta chains from the same sample are listed, as sequenced in a study of T cell responses to AZD1222 COVID-19 vaccine. The repertoire was sequenced with immunoSEQ multiplex PCR; TCRdb's copy has only in-frame clones and lacks some. This listing includes about 140,000 clones. Source material: peripheral blood. All receptors derive from an adult in good health.

This chain uses TRBV3-1 (or the pseudogene TRBV3-2) with TRBJ2-5; 7 nucleotides align to TRBD2. The CDR3 length is 15 residues. After removal of 2 bases from V and 2 bases from J, the junction contained 5 bases not matched to a gene. In germline, CDR1 is LGHDT, CDR2 YNNKEL (reference sequence). CDR3 sequence (DNA): TGTGCCAGCAGCCAAATGGGAGGGAGGCAAGAGACCCAGTACTTC. As protein: CASSQMGGRQETQYF.

V usage is TRBV19 and J usage is TRBJ1-6; no clear D. Germline V gene data show CDR1 as LNHDA and CDR2 as SQIVND (reference sequence). The CDR3 is 14 residues long. The V end was cut by 3 bases, the J end by 6 bases, with 9 bases between. The CDR3 DNA reads as TGTGCCAGTAGTATCGCATCTGGTAATTCACCCCTCCACTTT. Protein sequence: CASSIASGNSPLHF. The entire variable domain, with the rest obtained from reference TRBV19 and TRBJ1-6, is as follows: DGGITQSPKYLFRKEGQNVTLSCEQNLNHDAMYWYRQDPGQGLRLIYYSQIVNDFQKGDIAEGYSVSREKKESFPLTVTSAQKNPTAFYLCASSIASGNSPLHFGNGTRLTVT.

V gene TRBV7-6 combines with J gene TRBJ1-2, with 7 bases identical to TRBD1. CDR1 and CDR2 from the germline V gene are SGHVS and FNYEAQ. The V gene end was trimmed by 3 bases and the J gene end by 6 bases; junction bases not matched to a gene: 16. CDR3 length equals 17 residues. The CDR3 is CASSFRQGGAEPDGYTF. DNA of the CDR3: TGTGCCAGCAGCTTCAGACAGGGAGGAGCGGAGCCTGATGGCTACACCTTC. Variable domain in full (rest from reference TRBV7-6 and TRBJ1-2): GAGVSQSPRYKVTKRGQDVALRCDPISGHVSLYWYRQALGQGPEFLTYFNYEAQQDKSGLPNDRFSAERPEGSISTLTIQRTEQRDSAMYRCASSFRQGGAEPDGYTFGSGTRLTVV.

The V gene is TRBV19, the J gene TRBJ2-5, with D unresolved. V was cut by 3 bases and J by 5 bases, with 4 bases left in between. There are 11 residues in the CDR3. Germline values: CDR1 LNHDA, CDR2 SQIVND (reference sequence). The CDR3 loop is CASSMKETQYF. CDR3 bases: TGTGCCAGTAGTATGAAGGAGACCCAGTACTTC.

The chain's CDR3 is CASSSSSPGEAFF. The CDR3 bases are TGTGCCAGCAGTTCATCATCACCCGGGGAAGCTTTCTTT. The chain links TRBV6-5 to TRBJ1-1; no reliable D call. This CDR3 contains 13 residues. V gave up 4 bases and J gave up 8 bases, with 14 bases separating them. Per the germline V gene, CDR1 is MNHEY and CDR2 is SVGAGI.

The chain employs TRBV5-1 and TRBJ2-2; D call uncertain. CDR1 is SGHRS and CDR2 is YFSETQ in the germline V gene. This CDR3 has 14 residues. Trimming removed 6 bases from V and 2 bases from J, with 11 bases in between. The CDR3 nucleotides read TGCGCCAGCACCCCCAGTGGAAACACCGGGGAGCTGTTTTTT. It codes for CASTPSGNTGELFF.

V gene TRBV19 combines with J gene TRBJ2-3; D might be TRBD1 or TRBD2, each matching 5 bases. The ends were cut back, 5 bases at V and 7 bases at J, with 22 bases in the middle. Germline CDR1 and CDR2: LNHDA and SQIVND (reference sequence). The CDR3 covers 16 residues. The CDR3: CASSPPPGPPLNTQYF. CDR3 bases: TGTGCCAGTAGTCCCCCTCCGGGGCCCCCGTTAAATACGCAGTATTTT.

The chain recombines TRBV7-6 with TRBJ2-7; TRBD1 matches 9 bases. Per germline, CDR1 SGHVS and CDR2 FNYEAQ. The ends lost 4 bases at V and 6 bases at J; junction bases unmatched: 16. The CDR3 totals 17 residues. CDR3 coding DNA: TGTGCCAGCAGCTACAGGGCCCTGGGGACAGGGTACAGCGAGCAGTACTTC. Translated: CASSYRALGTGYSEQYF.

The genes are TRBV28 and TRBJ2-5; weak D call: TRBD2 (6 bases). V was pared by 2 bases and J by 1 base, with 8 bases between. This CDR3 contains 14 residues. From germline, CDR1 is MDHEN and CDR2 SYDVKM. The CDR3 is CASSLGGAQETQYF. Here the CDR3 DNA reads TGTGCCAGCAGTTTAGGAGGGGCCCAAGAGACCCAGTACTTC.

This chain connects TRBV6-6 to TRBJ1-6, with 9 bases identical to TRBD1. V dropped 6 bases and J dropped 8; count of bases not matched to a gene: 8. The CDR3 spans 15 residues. Per the germline V gene, CDR1 is MNHNY and CDR2 is SVGAGI (reference sequence). Here the CDR3 reads CASSLGQGRDSPLHF. The CDR3 bases are TGTGCCAGCAGCCTAGGACAGGGGCGAGATTCACCCCTCCACTTT.

Details on this clone: The sample carries other DNA sequences with the same CDR3. J is TRBJ2-7 and V is TRBV4-1; D is ambiguous. The ends were cut back, 0 bases at V and 2 bases at J, with 11 bases in the middle. The CDR3 runs to 15 residues. CDR1 is MGHRA and CDR2 is YSYEKL in the germline V gene. The CDR3 nucleotides read TGCGCCAGCAGCCAAGATCCCACGTTAACCTACGAGCAGTACTTC. Translation gives CASSQDPTLTYEQYF.

V gene TRBV5-1 combines with J gene TRBJ1-1; maybe TRBD1 (5 bases). The germline CDR1 and CDR2 sequences are SGHRS and YFSETQ. This CDR3 has 14 residues. V was cut by 1 base and J by 7 bases, with 14 bases left in between. CDR3 sequence reads: CASSLSVRTLEAFF. For the CDR3, the DNA is TGCGCCAGCAGCTTGAGTGTGCGGACACTTGAAGCTTTCTTT.

The rearrangement joins TRBV5-1 to TRBJ1-1, with 8 bases that match TRBD1. The V gene's germline CDR1 is SGHRS and CDR2 YFSETQ. V lost 1 base and J lost 6; bases outside the gene matches: 5. This CDR3 spans 14 amino acids. For the CDR3, the DNA is TGCGCCAGCAGCTTGTCAGGGGGCGGGTCTGAAGCTTTCTTT. Encoded protein: CASSLSGGGSEAFF.

The rearrangement uses TRBV28 and TRBJ1-2, with TRBD1 identical over 7 bases. CDR3 size: 14 residues. V dropped 7 bases and J dropped 3; count of bases not matched to a gene: 8. CDR1 and CDR2 (germline): MDHEN, SYDVKM. CDR3 in amino acids: CASTADRYYYGYTF. CDR3 DNA: TGTGCCAGCACCGCGGACAGGTATTACTATGGCTACACCTTC.

The CDR3 loop reads CASSPYRRDQNTEAFF. The CDR3 DNA sequence: TGTGCCAGCAGCCCATACCGCAGGGACCAGAACACTGAAGCTTTCTTT. The genes are TRBV5-4 and TRBJ1-1; tentatively, D is TRBD1 (5 bases). Trimming left V 4 bases short and J 1 base short, with 17 bases between. Looked up from germline, CDR1 is SGHNT and CDR2 is YYREEE (reference sequence). The CDR3 is 16 residues long.

The rearrangement joins TRBV7-2 to TRBJ1-6; TRBD1 matches 8 bases. This CDR3 is 14 amino acids long. Trimming cost V 1 base and J 10 bases; bases outside gene matches: 3. The germline gives CDR1 SGHTA, CDR2 FQGNSA. This CDR3 reads CASSLGTGHSPLHF. DNA for the CDR3: TGTGCCAGCAGCTTAGGGACAGGGCACTCACCCCTCCACTTT.

This chain connects TRBV6-5 to TRBJ1-3; unclear D gene. The germline V gene encodes CDR1 MNHEY and CDR2 SVGAGI. The V end was cut by 3 bases, the J end by 0 bases, with 6 bases between. The CDR3 totals 14 residues. Written as DNA, the CDR3 is TGTGCCAGCAGTTATCGCGGCTCTGGAAACACCATATATTTT. The encoded protein is CASSYRGSGNTIYF.

The V call is TRBV6-4, the J call TRBJ2-2; no reliable D call. There are 11 residues in the CDR3. Trimming removed 10 bases at V and 6 bases at J, with 9 bases between. The germline V gene encodes CDR1 MRHNA and CDR2 SNTAGT. The CDR3 sequence: CAKSRAGELFF. In DNA, the CDR3 is TGTGCCAAGTCCCGTGCCGGGGAGCTGTTTTTT.

The CDR3 spells CASSLLSSGGRETQYF. In DNA, the CDR3 is TGTGCCAGCAGCTTATTATCTAGCGGGGGGCGTGAGACCCAGTACTTC. The chain combines TRBV11-2 with TRBJ2-5; TRBD2 matches 11 bases. V gave up 2 bases and J gave up 5 bases; unmatched junction bases: 7. The CDR3 contains 16 residues. Germline loops: CDR1 SGHAT, CDR2 FQNNGV.

V is TRBV5-1 and J is TRBJ2-7; TRBD1 agrees at 12 bases. The CDR3 extends over 14 amino acids. Losses at the gene ends were 4 bases for V and 6 bases for J; bases not matched to a gene: 5. The germline gives CDR1 SGHRS, CDR2 YFSETQ. The CDR3 DNA reads TGCGCCAGCAGCCTAGGGGACAGGGGGCGCGAGCAGTACTTC. As protein: CASSLGDRGREQYF.